The 11 T cell receptor beta chains given below trace back to one sample, sequenced in a study of OX40 agonist ivuxolimab in advanced cancers. Profiling relied on immunoSEQ multiplex PCR, and the TCRdb table lists in-frame clones only, not all of them. The sample includes tens of thousands of clones, around 80% of them seen just once. Specimen: CD4+ or CD8+ T cells sorted from blood, collected in a trial of the OX40 agonist ivuxolimab. These receptor sequences come from an adult with an advanced solid tumor such as melanoma, head and neck, liver or kidney cancer.

The chain carries TRBV2 and TRBJ2-3; 7 positions agree with TRBD2. Germline V gene sequence: CDR1 SNHLY, CDR2 FYNNEI. The CDR3 is 16 amino acids. V was clipped by 7 bases and J by 2 bases; unmatched bases: 12. CDR3 DNA sequence: TGTGCCAGCACTCCTTCACGGGGGGATTTCACAGATACGCAGTATTTT. It encodes CASTPSRGDFTDTQYF.

The V and J genes are TRBV4-2 and TRBJ1-3, with D tentatively TRBD1 (5 bases). Per the germline V gene, CDR1 is LGHNA and CDR2 is YNFKEQ. The CDR3 totals 13 residues. V lost 7 bases, J lost 4 bases, and 11 bases lay in between. CDR3: CASTLWGGNTIYF. CDR3 nucleotide sequence: TGTGCCAGCACCCTGTGGGGGGGAAACACCATATATTTT.

J is TRBJ1-4 and V is TRBV4-2; TRBD1 matches at 7 bases. V trimming: 0 bases; J trimming: 7 bases; junction bases outside the gene matches: 11. CDR3 length equals 17 residues. Germline assignment: CDR1 LGHNA and CDR2 YNFKEQ. CDR3 in amino acids: CASSQERFNRGTEKLFF. Here the CDR3 DNA reads TGTGCCAGCAGCCAAGAGAGATTTAACAGGGGAACTGAAAAACTGTTTTTT.

The rearrangement uses TRBV19 and TRBJ1-2; D unclear. V shed 2 bases and J shed 5 bases, with 9 bases lying between them. Per the germline V gene, CDR1 is LNHDA and CDR2 is SQIVND (reference sequence). The CDR3 runs to 13 residues. The CDR3 sequence: CASSISTDYGYTF. The DNA of the CDR3 is TGTGCCAGTAGTATATCGACGGATTATGGCTACACCTTC.

This chain uses TRBV9 with TRBJ2-1; 11 nucleotides match TRBD2. The germline CDR1 and CDR2 sequences are SGDLS and YYNGEE. J was trimmed by 7 bases and V by 1 base; bases with no gene match: 13. This CDR3 has 18 amino acids. The CDR3 spells CASSVTGSGGAVGNEQFF. The CDR3 bases are TGTGCCAGCAGCGTAACGGGTAGCGGGGGGGCCGTCGGGAATGAGCAGTTCTTC.

The chain has TRBV7-8 and TRBJ1-2; a possible D gene is TRBD1 (6 bases). V was cut by 3 bases and J by 1 base, with 18 bases left in between. The CDR3 has 17 residues. Germline loops: CDR1 SGHVS, CDR2 FQNEAQ. The CDR3 region is CASSLPSGQKINYGYTF. Written as DNA, the CDR3 is TGTGCCAGCAGCTTGCCGTCGGGACAAAAAATTAACTATGGCTACACCTTC.

J is TRBJ1-5 and V is TRBV11-2; D gene unclear. Trimming removed 5 bases at V and 0 bases at J, with 11 bases between. This CDR3 is built from 15 residues. Germline values: CDR1 SGHAT, CDR2 FQNNGV. The CDR3 sequence is CASSQGLNSNQPQHF. CDR3 DNA sequence: TGTGCCAGCAGCCAAGGACTGAATAGCAATCAGCCCCAGCATTTT.

The rearrangement uses TRBV5-1 and TRBJ2-2; 7 nucleotides align to TRBD1. The CDR3 runs to 16 residues. Germline V CDR1 and CDR2: SGHRS, YFSETQ. With 6 bases clipped from V and 2 bases from J, the junction kept 10 bases outside the gene matches. The CDR3: CASTIRDSSNTGELFF. CDR3 sequence (DNA): TGCGCCAGCACGATTCGGGACAGCTCCAACACCGGGGAGCTGTTTTTT.

This clone occurred once. This rearrangement joins TRBV29-1 to TRBJ1-6; D is possibly TRBD1 (5 bases). Looked up from germline, CDR1 is SQVTM and CDR2 is ANQGSEA. V was pared by 4 bases and J by 7 bases, with 11 bases between. CDR3 length equals 13 residues. Here the CDR3 DNA reads TGCAGCGTTGGTGGGGGGAGGAATTCACCCCTCCACTTT. Translated: CSVGGGRNSPLHF.

This clone has only a few counts. V and J are TRBV5-6 and TRBJ2-2, with D possibly matching TRBD1 (7 bases). The CDR3 loop spans 15 amino acids. The V end was cut by 0 bases, the J end by 6 bases, with 12 bases between. The V gene's germline CDR1 is SGHDT and CDR2 YYEEEE. The CDR3 region is CASSLVGGGAGELFF. CDR3 bases: TGTGCCAGCAGCTTGGTAGGAGGGGGCGCCGGGGAGCTGTTTTTT.

The chain joins TRBV9 to TRBJ1-1; no definite D call. Germline V gene sequence: CDR1 SGDLS, CDR2 YYNGEE. The ends were cut back, 4 bases at V and 7 bases at J, with 8 bases in the middle. This CDR3 has 11 residues. The chain's CDR3 is CASSPRVEAFF. The CDR3 region has the DNA TGTGCCAGCAGCCCCCGGGTTGAAGCTTTCTTT.